This TCR beta chain comes out of a study of tumor-infiltrating lymphocytes in localized non-small cell lung cancer. Study-wide context: Several tumor histologies, both smoking statuses, and some post-neoadjuvant chemotherapy samples were included. From each patient, both tumor and uninvolved lung, non-adjacent to tumor, were sampled. Overall study findings and caveats: Available tissue quantity limited TCR sequencing to a patient subset.

TCRdb's table, derived via immunoSEQ multiplex PCR, lists solely in-frame clones and lacks some. The repertoire holds about 14,000 clones, with around 82% as singletons. In germline, CDR1 is SEHNR, CDR2 FQNEAQ (reference sequence). The V end lost 6 bases, the J end lost 3 bases, and 14 bases lay between the germline ends. The CDR3 length is 15 residues. A word on this clone: Its antigen is undetermined.

This sequence was found in a human donor with non-small cell lung cancer. J is TRBJ2-2 and V is TRBV7-9, with unresolved D. Sequenced material: lung tumor tissue. DNA for the CDR3: TGTGCCAGCAGAGACACCCTATGGGACACCGGGGAGCTGTTTTTT. Its translation is CASRDTLWDTGELFF. Full variable domain (rest looked up from reference TRBV7-9 and TRBJ2-2): DTGVSQNPRHKITKRGQNVTFRCDPISEHNRLYWYRQTLGQGPEFLTYFQNEAQLEKSRLLSDRFSAERPKGSFSTLEIQRTEQGDSAMYLCASRDTLWDTGELFFGEGSRLTVL.